These 22 T cell receptor beta chains were sequenced from one sample in a study of cytomegalovirus exposure and HLA in healthy donors. The study ran its PCR with 60 Vbeta and 13 Jbeta primers. Produced via immunoSEQ multiplex PCR; TCRdb's table is partial and in-frame only. Of roughly 150,000 clones in the sample, almost 80% were seen once. Source material: PBMCs. All receptors come from a male donor in good health and CMV-seronegative.

The chain is built from TRBV6-5 and TRBJ2-7; 8 bases match TRBD1. Germline loops: CDR1 MNHEY, CDR2 SVGAGI. J was trimmed by 4 bases and V by 7 bases; bases with no gene match: 12. This CDR3 is 15 amino acids long. DNA of the CDR3: TGTGCCAGCACCGCGGGGACAGGTACCTTATACGAGCAGTACTTC. Its translation: CASTAGTGTLYEQYF.

A word on this clone: Because the CDR3 is missing its conserved closing phenylalanine or tryptophan, this is likely a read error. The V call is TRBV4-1, the J call TRBJ1-6; a weak D match, TRBD1 (5 bases). Germline V gene lookup returns CDR1 MGHRA and CDR2 YSYEKL. This CDR3 has 14 amino acids. Trimming cost V 4 bases and J 10 bases, with 14 bases left between them. The CDR3 DNA reads as TGCGCCAGCAGCCTTGGGGCAGGGAACTCACCCCTCCACCTT. This codes for CASSLGAGNSPLHL.

The chain is built from TRBV7-3 and TRBJ2-2; 9 nucleotides align to TRBD1. This CDR3 has 13 residues. V lost 5 bases and J lost 10; bases outside the gene matches: 5. Germline V gene lookup returns CDR1 SGHTA and CDR2 FQGTGA. In DNA form, the CDR3 reads TGTGCCAGCAGCCCACAGGGGGCGGAGGAGCTGTTTTTT. Amino acids: CASSPQGAEELFF.

The rearrangement uses TRBV15 and TRBJ2-1, with D possibly matching TRBD2 (6 bases). Between the trimmed V and J ends, which lost 5 bases and 4 bases, there was a span of 15 bases. The CDR3 consists of 15 residues. Germline V gives CDR1 LNHNV, CDR2 YYDKDF (reference sequence). The chain's CDR3 is CATSLAGLTYNEQFF. The DNA for the CDR3 is TGTGCCACCAGCCTGGCGGGGTTAACTTACAATGAGCAGTTCTTC.

V usage is TRBV7-8 and J usage is TRBJ2-7; no clear D gene. In germline, CDR1 is SGHVS, CDR2 FQNEAQ. CDR3 length: 18 amino acids. Between the trimmed V and J ends, which lost 1 base and 0 bases, there was a span of 19 bases. The CDR3 loop is CASSLVSGIPIHSYEQYF. The CDR3 DNA reads as TGTGCCAGCAGCTTAGTGTCAGGAATCCCAATCCACTCCTACGAGCAGTACTTC. Full variable domain (remainder filled in from reference TRBV7-8 and TRBJ2-7): GAGVSQSPRYKVAKRGQDVALRCDPISGHVSLFWYQQALGQGPEFLTYFQNEAQLDKSGLPSDRFFAERPEGSVSTLKIQRTQQEDSAVYLCASSLVSGIPIHSYEQYFGPGTRLTVT.

In this sample, this clone turned up once. This rearrangement joins TRBV6-1 to TRBJ2-7, with TRBD1 matching 10 bases. The germline V gene encodes CDR1 MNHNS and CDR2 SASEGT. V lost 5 bases, J lost 1 base, and 5 bases stayed unmatched. This CDR3 comprises 15 residues. The CDR3 sequence is CASSSDRGPSYEQYF. In DNA, the CDR3 is TGTGCCAGCAGTAGTGACAGGGGGCCATCCTACGAGCAGTACTTC.

V is TRBV11-3 and J is TRBJ2-7; tentatively, D is TRBD1 (6 bases). V was cut by 5 bases and J by 2 bases, with 19 bases left in between. This CDR3 has 16 residues. CDR1 and CDR2 from the germline V gene are SGHNT and YENEEA. CDR3: CASSLTSTRTAYEQYF. The CDR3 DNA reads as TGTGCCAGCAGCCTAACATCGACCAGGACAGCCTACGAGCAGTACTTC.

The gene calls are TRBV10-3 and TRBJ1-2, with TRBD1 as a possible D gene (6 bases). CDR3 length: 14 residues. Between the trimmed V and J ends, which lost 7 bases and 1 base, there was a span of 13 bases. The germline CDR1 and CDR2 sequences are ENHRY and SYGVKD. The CDR3 DNA reads TGTGCCATCAACAGGGTTCCGAGTAACTATGGCTACACCTTC. Its protein product is CAINRVPSNYGYTF.

V usage is TRBV10-3 and J usage is TRBJ2-7; 9 bases line up with TRBD2. Germline lookup yields CDR1 ENHRY and CDR2 SYGVKD. The CDR3 has 14 residues. V shed 2 bases and J 6 bases; nucleotides not matched to a gene: 5. The CDR3 nucleotides read TGTGCCATCAGTGAGAGGCGGGAGGGCCTCGAGCAGTACTTC. Encoded protein: CAISERREGLEQYF.

This chain joins TRBV7-2 and TRBJ1-5; no clear D gene. This CDR3 has 14 amino acids. CDR1 and CDR2 from the germline V gene are SGHTA and FQGNSA. V gave up 7 bases and J gave up 2 bases, with 12 bases separating them. The DNA of the CDR3 is TGTGCCAGCACCGCTAACCTAGGCAATCAGCCCCAGCATTTT. Translating gives CASTANLGNQPQHF.

V is TRBV11-2 and J is TRBJ2-3, with D possibly TRBD2 on 5 matching bases. V was cut by 5 bases and J by 4 bases, with 16 bases left in between. Germline values: CDR1 SGHAT, CDR2 FQNNGV. CDR3 length equals 15 residues. In DNA, the CDR3 is TGTGCCAGCAGCCTATCTATCGGAGGCGCAGATACGCAGTATTTT. Amino acid sequence: CASSLSIGGADTQYF.

This clone showed up just once. J is TRBJ1-2 and V is TRBV12-5; the D gene is possibly TRBD1 (6 bases). The V end was cut by 0 bases, the J end by 3 bases, with 17 bases between. Germline V gene sequence: CDR1 LGHNT, CDR2 FRNRAP. The CDR3 is 17 amino acids. CDR3 nucleotide sequence: TGTGCTAGTGGTTTGGTACGTAGTAACAGGGTGGACTATGGCTACACCTTC. Residues: CASGLVRSNRVDYGYTF.

This clone came up once. The chain links TRBV10-3 to TRBJ1-1; TRBD1 is a possible D gene (5 bases). The germline V and J ends were trimmed by 3 bases and 6 bases, with 14 bases remaining between them. Germline CDR1 and CDR2: ENHRY and SYGVKD. The CDR3 totals 14 residues. As DNA, the CDR3 is TGTGCCATCAGTGAACGCGCAGGGTCCGCTGAAGCTTTCTTT. It is translated as CAISERAGSAEAFF.

This clone occurred once. This chain uses TRBV9 with TRBJ2-5; no clear D. CDR1 is SGDLS and CDR2 is YYNGEE in the germline V gene. The V end lost 1 base, the J end lost 0 bases, and 7 bases lay between the germline ends. The CDR3 is 14 amino acids. DNA for the CDR3: TGTGCCAGCAGCGTACGGCAGGACCAAGAGACCCAGTACTTC. Translation gives CASSVRQDQETQYF.

Note on this clone: The junction does not match germline at one end; this may be a read error. The genes are TRBV7-9 and TRBJ1-2; D is undetermined. The CDR3 spans 12 residues. Germline CDR1 and CDR2: SEHNR and FQNEAQ (reference sequence). This CDR3 is CSSSLDYDGYTF. The CDR3 DNA reads TGTTCCAGCAGCCTGGACTATGATGGGTACACCTTC.

The rearrangement uses TRBV7-6 and TRBJ1-6, with 7 bases identical to TRBD1. V lost 2 bases, J lost 4 bases, and 2 bases stayed unmatched. Germline V gene data show CDR1 as SGHVS and CDR2 as FNYEAQ. This CDR3 is 15 amino acids long. CDR3 amino acids: CASSLQGDYNSPLHF. The CDR3 DNA follows: TGTGCCAGCAGCTTACAGGGGGATTATAATTCACCCCTCCACTTT.

The J gene is TRBJ1-6, the V gene TRBV4-1, with a weak D call TRBD1 (6 bases). Germline CDR1 and CDR2: MGHRA and YSYEKL. Between the trimmed V and J ends, which lost 4 bases and 4 bases, there was a span of 14 bases. This CDR3 is 16 amino acids long. The DNA of the CDR3 is TGCGCCAGCAGCCGGGGGCCAACCGAGTATAATTCACCCCTCCACTTT. Residues: CASSRGPTEYNSPLHF.

The chain combines TRBV11-3 with TRBJ2-7; TRBD2 might be the D (7 bases). Germline CDR1 SGHNT, CDR2 YENEEA. This CDR3 comprises 15 residues. Trimming stripped 1 base from V and 3 bases from J, with 13 bases between. The CDR3 region is CASSLGAGAIYEQYF. The CDR3 nucleotides are TGTGCCAGCAGCTTAGGGGCGGGGGCTATCTACGAGCAGTACTTC. Full variable domain (outside the CDR3, taken from reference TRBV11-3 and TRBJ2-7): EAGVVQSPRYKIIEKKQPVAFWCNPISGHNTLYWYLQNLGQGPELLIRYENEEAVDDSQLPKDRFSAERLKGVDSTLKIQPAELGDSAVYLCASSLGAGAIYEQYFGPGTRLTVT.

The chain has TRBV5-1 and TRBJ2-1, with 10 positions matching TRBD1. J lost 6 bases, V lost 4 bases, and 10 bases had no gene match. Germline lookup yields CDR1 SGHRS and CDR2 YFSETQ. The CDR3 has 16 amino acids. As DNA, the CDR3 is TGCGCCAGCAGCCGAGACCCAGGGACAGGGGTCAATGAGCAGTTCTTC. Translated: CASSRDPGTGVNEQFF.

The rearrangement links TRBV7-2 to TRBJ2-3; 11 nucleotides match TRBD2. J was trimmed by 1 base and V by 4 bases; bases with no gene match: 10. The CDR3 totals 18 residues. Germline V gives CDR1 SGHTA, CDR2 FQGNSA. CDR3 protein: CASSSGTSGSSRTDTQYF. In DNA form, the CDR3 reads TGTGCCAGCAGCTCCGGGACTAGCGGATCCAGCCGCACAGATACGCAGTATTTT.

V and J are TRBV7-2 and TRBJ1-1; D might be TRBD1 (5 bases). V was trimmed by 3 bases and J by 2 bases, leaving 13 bases between them. The germline gives CDR1 SGHTA, CDR2 FQGNSA. This CDR3 contains 15 residues. CDR3 DNA: TGTGCCAGCAGCTTTGCCCCGGGGGTCAACACTGAAGCTTTCTTT. Protein sequence: CASSFAPGVNTEAFF.

The count of this clone is one. This chain connects TRBV15 to TRBJ2-5; D gene uncertain. The CDR3 spans 14 residues. Per the germline V gene, CDR1 is LNHNV and CDR2 is YYDKDF (reference sequence). V lost 3 bases, J lost 0 bases, and 8 bases lay in between. CDR3 protein: CATSSLEYQETQYF. DNA for the CDR3: TGTGCCACCAGCAGCCTTGAGTACCAAGAGACCCAGTACTTC.